The clone carrying this TCR beta chain came up a few times. Its antigen is as yet unknown. Trimming removed 5 bases at V and 9 bases at J, with 20 bases between. CDR3 size: 15 residues. Germline V gives CDR1 WSHSY, CDR2 SAAADI. This sample is drawn from a study of shared clonotypes between healthy human individuals. In the study's own analysis: ImmunoSEQ output held junction-only sequences without quality scores, so filtering differed. Assay used: immunoSEQ multiplex PCR; TCRdb lists only in-frame clones, some missing. V and J calls and clone size are given by that table; D and trimming were obtained from the DNA. The sample consists of roughly 510,000 clones, roughly 79% of them appearing once. Points from the study as a whole: An effect of sequencing depth on clonotype sharing among donors was expected.

The sample comprised PBMCs. This receptor was taken from a middle-aged woman in good health. Some clones in this sample may be carry-over from other donors' samples. This chain connects TRBV10-2 to TRBJ2-1, with D possibly being TRBD1 or TRBD2 (6 bases each). CDR3 loop: CASSLLGGRVGEQFF. CDR3 bases: TGCGCCAGCAGTCTTCTAGGGGGGCGGGTAGGTGAGCAGTTCTTC.